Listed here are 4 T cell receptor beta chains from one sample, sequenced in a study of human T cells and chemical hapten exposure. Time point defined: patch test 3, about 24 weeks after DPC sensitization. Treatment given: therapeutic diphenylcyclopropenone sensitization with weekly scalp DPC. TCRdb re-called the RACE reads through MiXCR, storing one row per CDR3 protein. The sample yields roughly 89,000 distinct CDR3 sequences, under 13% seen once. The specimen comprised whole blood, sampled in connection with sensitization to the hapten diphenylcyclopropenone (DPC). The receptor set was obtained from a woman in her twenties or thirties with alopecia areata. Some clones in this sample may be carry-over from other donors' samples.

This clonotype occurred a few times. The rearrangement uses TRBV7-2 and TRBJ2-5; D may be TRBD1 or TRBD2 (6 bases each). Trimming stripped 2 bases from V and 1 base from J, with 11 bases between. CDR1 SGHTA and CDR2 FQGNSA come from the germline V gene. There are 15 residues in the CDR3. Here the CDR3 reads CASSLPRGPQETQYF. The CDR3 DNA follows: TGTGCCAGCAGCTTACCCCGGGGGCCCCAAGAGACCCAGTACTTC.

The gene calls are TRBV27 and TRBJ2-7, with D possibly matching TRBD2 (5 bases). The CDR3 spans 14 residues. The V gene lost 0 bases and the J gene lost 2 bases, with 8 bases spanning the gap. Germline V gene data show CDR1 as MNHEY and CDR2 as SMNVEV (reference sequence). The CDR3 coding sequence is TGTGCCAGCAGTTTATCGTTCGGGGCCTACGAGCAGTACTTC. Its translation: CASSLSFGAYEQYF.

CDR3 amino acids: CASSPEVEQFF. For the CDR3, the DNA is TGTGCCAGCTCACCAGAGGTTGAGCAGTTCTTC. The chain recombines TRBV18 with TRBJ2-1; D not resolved. V gave up 2 bases and J gave up 9 bases, with 5 bases separating them. CDR1 KGHSH and CDR2 LQKENI come from the germline V gene. CDR3 length equals 11 residues.

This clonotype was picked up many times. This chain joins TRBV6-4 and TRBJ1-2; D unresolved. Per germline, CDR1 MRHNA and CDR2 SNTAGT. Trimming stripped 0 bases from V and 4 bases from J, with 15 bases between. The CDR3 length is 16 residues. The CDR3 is CASSDSVGASPYGYTF. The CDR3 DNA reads TGTGCCAGCAGTGACTCGGTAGGCGCAAGCCCCTATGGCTACACCTTC.